Below, 27 T cell receptor beta chains from the same sample are listed, as sequenced in a study of cytomegalovirus exposure and HLA in healthy donors. This PCR relied on a set of 60 Vbeta primers and 13 Jbeta primers. Data came from immunoSEQ multiplex PCR; TCRdb stores just in-frame clones and leaves some out. The sample consists of around 170,000 clones, 77% of them appearing once. The sample comprised PBMCs. The receptors stem from a man younger than 35 in good health and CMV-seronegative.

This chain links TRBV29-1 with TRBJ2-1, with D possibly being TRBD1 (5 bases). With 0 bases removed from V and 3 bases from J, the gap between germline ends came to 15 bases. Germline CDR1 SQVTM, CDR2 ANQGSEA. This CDR3 contains 16 residues. CDR3 bases: TGCAGCGTTGAAGATCCGGGCAGGGCGAACTACAATGAGCAGTTCTTC. This sequence encodes CSVEDPGRANYNEQFF.

The V and J genes are TRBV6-4 and TRBJ2-3, with D possibly being TRBD1 (6 bases). V gave up 7 bases and J gave up 1 base, with 12 bases separating them. There are 14 residues in the CDR3. Per the germline V gene, CDR1 is MRHNA and CDR2 is SNTAGT. The CDR3 region is CASNLQGGTDTQYF. Here the CDR3 DNA reads TGTGCCAGCAACTTACAGGGAGGCACAGATACGCAGTATTTT.

This clone was observed once. This chain joins TRBV2 and TRBJ2-2; 8 bases map to TRBD1. Germline-derived CDR1 and CDR2 are SNHLY and FYNNEI. The CDR3 consists of 14 residues. The V segment lost 7 bases and the J segment 0 bases; nucleotides outside the gene matches: 1. CDR3 loop: CASKDRANTGELFF. The CDR3 nucleotides are TGTGCCAGCAAGGACAGGGCGAACACCGGGGAGCTGTTTTTT.

The V gene is TRBV5-1, the J gene TRBJ2-6, with 14 bases lining up with TRBD2. The CDR3 is 20 residues long. J gave up 0 bases and V 0 bases, and 5 bases lay outside the gene matches. Germline values: CDR1 SGHRS, CDR2 YFSETQ. The CDR3 loop is CASSLVTGLAGVSGANVLTF. In DNA, the CDR3 is TGCGCCAGCAGCTTGGTTACGGGACTAGCGGGAGTCTCTGGGGCCAACGTCCTGACTTTC.

This sequence joins TRBV7-9 and TRBJ1-2; a weak D match, TRBD1 (5 bases). The CDR3 spans 14 residues. V lost 5 bases and J 2 bases, leaving 12 bases between the germline ends. CDR1 SEHNR and CDR2 FQNEAQ come from the germline V gene (reference sequence). This CDR3 is CASSPQGGNYGYTF. Here the CDR3 DNA reads TGTGCCAGCAGCCCTCAGGGAGGGAACTATGGCTACACCTTC.

J is TRBJ1-5 and V is TRBV28; unclear D gene. V lost 6 bases, J lost 4 bases, and 4 bases lay in between. This CDR3 has 11 amino acids. Germline V gives CDR1 MDHEN, CDR2 SYDVKM. CDR3 in amino acids: CASSTNQPQHF. In DNA, the CDR3 is TGTGCCAGCAGCACAAATCAGCCCCAGCATTTT.

The genes are TRBV19 and TRBJ1-1, with D unclear. Between the trimmed V and J ends, which lost 8 bases and 1 base, there was a span of 14 bases. Germline values: CDR1 LNHDA, CDR2 SQIVND (reference sequence). This CDR3 has 14 residues. This chain's CDR3 is CASSQASPNTEAFF. The CDR3 DNA is TGTGCCAGTTCCCAGGCCTCCCCGAACACTGAAGCTTTCTTT. The variable domain in full, with the rest retrieved from reference TRBV19 and TRBJ1-1, is DGGITQSPKYLFRKEGQNVTLSCEQNLNHDAMYWYRQDPGQGLRLIYYSQIVNDFQKGDIAEGYSVSREKKESFPLTVTSAQKNPTAFYLCASSQASPNTEAFFGQGTRLTVV.

This clone was observed a single time. The chain uses TRBV4-3 and TRBJ1-1; D perhaps matches TRBD1 (6 bases). The CDR3 extends over 16 amino acids. V lost 0 bases, J lost 0 bases, and 11 bases lay in between. Germline V gene data show CDR1 as LGHNA and CDR2 as YSLEER. The CDR3 region is CASSQEWRGLNTEAFF. The CDR3 region has the DNA TGCGCCAGCAGCCAAGAATGGCGGGGGCTGAACACTGAAGCTTTCTTT.

V gene TRBV25-1 combines with J gene TRBJ1-1; D is ambiguous. Germline CDR1 and CDR2: MGHDK and SYGVNS. The CDR3 has 11 amino acids. V shed 8 bases and J shed 4 bases, with 8 bases lying between them. The chain's CDR3 is CASLVGTEAFF. The CDR3 nucleotides are TGTGCCAGCTTGGTCGGCACTGAAGCTTTCTTT.

The count of this clone is one. The CDR3 DNA is TGTGCCAGCTCAACAGACACCGCAACTAATGAAAAACTGTTTTTT. As protein: CASSTDTATNEKLFF. The rearrangement joins TRBV18 to TRBJ1-4; D not resolved. The CDR3 is 15 amino acids. V lost 5 bases and J lost 0, with 10 bases in between. Per the germline V gene, CDR1 is KGHSH and CDR2 is LQKENI.

This chain connects TRBV29-1 to TRBJ2-3; TRBD1 matches 7 bases. This CDR3 spans 13 amino acids. CDR1 and CDR2 from the germline V gene are SQVTM and ANQGSEA. With 6 bases clipped from V and 7 bases from J, the junction kept 10 bases outside the gene matches. This CDR3 reads CSVAGQDGNTQYF. The CDR3 DNA sequence: TGCAGCGTCGCAGGACAGGATGGGAATACGCAGTATTTT.

The chain has TRBV6-1 and TRBJ2-7, with TRBD1 identical over 7 bases. V trimming: 2 bases; J trimming: 3 bases; junction bases outside the gene matches: 10. Germline values: CDR1 MNHNS, CDR2 SASEGT. The CDR3 loop spans 16 amino acids. CDR3 coding DNA: TGTGCCAGCAGTGAACCGGGACAGATCCGTTACTACGAGCAGTACTTC. This encodes CASSEPGQIRYYEQYF.

This chain connects TRBV6-1 to TRBJ1-5; maybe TRBD1 (6 bases). V lost 2 bases and J lost 0, with 11 bases in between. The CDR3 spans 16 residues. Germline-derived CDR1 and CDR2 are MNHNS and SASEGT. DNA for the CDR3: TGTGCCAGCAGTGAACCGGGACACCCTAGCAATCAGCCCCAGCATTTT. Translating it yields CASSEPGHPSNQPQHF.

This chain joins TRBV30 and TRBJ1-1; D is undetermined. CDR3 length: 12 amino acids. V was clipped by 3 bases and J by 9 bases, with 14 bases between them. The germline V gene encodes CDR1 GTSNPN and CDR2 SVGIG (reference sequence). Written as DNA, the CDR3 is TGTGCCTGGAGGTCGAGCCGAGGGAAAGCTTTCTTT. It codes for CAWRSSRGKAFF.

The V and J genes are TRBV11-3 and TRBJ2-2, with TRBD1 identical over 7 bases. Germline CDR1 reads SGHNT; CDR2 reads YENEEA. The CDR3 has 15 residues. The trim removed 5 bases at V and 6 bases at J, leaving 9 bases unmatched. The CDR3 reads CASSNKQGFAGELFF. Here the CDR3 DNA reads TGTGCCAGCAGCAACAAACAGGGGTTTGCCGGGGAGCTGTTTTTT.

This chain links TRBV7-9 with TRBJ1-4; TRBD1 is a possible D gene (6 bases). The CDR3 is 16 residues long. V dropped 1 base and J dropped 5 bases, with 14 bases sitting between them. Germline-derived CDR1 and CDR2 are SEHNR and FQNEAQ (reference sequence). CDR3 region: CASSLGPGGPNEKLFF. CDR3 in DNA: TGTGCCAGCAGCTTAGGACCGGGGGGCCCGAATGAAAAACTGTTTTTT. The full variable domain, with the rest looked up from reference TRBV7-9 and TRBJ1-4, is DTGVSQNPRHKITKRGQNVTFRCDPISEHNRLYWYRQTLGQGPEFLTYFQNEAQLEKSRLLSDRFSAERPKGSFSTLEIQRTEQGDSAMYLCASSLGPGGPNEKLFFGSGTQLSVL.

The rearrangement uses TRBV7-9 and TRBJ2-7, with 10 positions matching TRBD1. CDR3 length: 16 amino acids. Germline V CDR1 and CDR2: SEHNR, FQNEAQ (reference sequence). J gave up 4 bases and V 0 bases, and 6 bases lay outside the gene matches. DNA for the CDR3: TGTGCCAGCAGCTTAGCGGGACAGGGGAAGAGGTACGAGCAGTACTTC. Translation gives CASSLAGQGKRYEQYF.

The CDR3 DNA follows: TGTGCCAGCAGTTTATTGAGCGGGGTCCTCGATACGCAGTATTTT. This sequence encodes CASSLLSGVLDTQYF. J is TRBJ2-3 and V is TRBV28; 7 positions match TRBD2. The CDR3 runs to 15 residues. The junction had 7 bases not matched to a gene; V was cut back by 1 base and J by 6 bases. Per germline, CDR1 MDHEN and CDR2 SYDVKM. Full variable domain (rest looked up from reference TRBV28 and TRBJ2-3): DVKVTQSSRYLVKRTGEKVFLECVQDMDHENMFWYRQDPGLGLRLIYFSYDVKMKEKGDIPEGYSVSREKKERFSLILESASTNQTSMYLCASSLLSGVLDTQYFGPGTRLTVL.

A few counts support this clone. The J gene is TRBJ2-7, the V gene TRBV7-2, with TRBD1 matching over 11 bases. Germline V gene lookup returns CDR1 SGHTA and CDR2 FQGNSA. The CDR3 loop spans 15 amino acids. V shed 4 bases, J shed 4 bases, and the junction held 6 bases outside the gene matches. CDR3 region: CASSSDRGRGYEQYF. In DNA, the CDR3 is TGTGCCAGCAGCTCGGACAGGGGGCGAGGGTACGAGCAGTACTTC. The entire variable domain, with the rest obtained from reference TRBV7-2 and TRBJ2-7, is as follows: GAGVSQSPSNKVTEKGKDVELRCDPISGHTALYWYRQSLGQGLEFLIYFQGNSAPDKSGLPSDRFSAERTGGSVSTLTIQRTQQEDSAVYLCASSSDRGRGYEQYFGPGTRLTVT.

This clone has just a few counts. In DNA form, the CDR3 reads TGTGCCACCAGCAGAGATGGTTCAGGGAGGCAGCCCCAGCATTTT. Its translation is CATSRDGSGRQPQHF. The chain employs TRBV15 and TRBJ1-5, with a possible D match to TRBD1 (5 bases). Germline assignment: CDR1 LNHNV and CDR2 YYDKDF (reference sequence). This CDR3 has 15 amino acids. V dropped 0 bases and J dropped 7 bases, with 13 bases sitting between them.

This chain joins TRBV5-1 and TRBJ1-4; tentatively, D is TRBD1 (6 bases). Germline assignment: CDR1 SGHRS and CDR2 YFSETQ. Trimming removed 0 bases at V and 8 bases at J, with 26 bases between. The CDR3 is made up of 19 amino acids. This CDR3 reads CASSLGALGVTGGGEKLFF. The CDR3 DNA follows: TGCGCCAGCAGCTTGGGCGCGTTAGGGGTGACAGGCGGCGGGGAAAAACTGTTTTTT.

The table lists this clone with a count of one. V usage is TRBV7-3 and J usage is TRBJ1-1, with TRBD1 identical over 9 bases. CDR1 and CDR2 from the germline V gene are SGHTA and FQGTGA. Losses at the gene ends were 5 bases for V and 1 base for J; bases not matched to a gene: 2. This CDR3 is 14 amino acids long. CDR3 sequence reads: CASSLQGANTEAFF. As DNA, the CDR3 is TGTGCCAGCAGCCTACAGGGGGCGAACACTGAAGCTTTCTTT.

The CDR3 sequence is CASSQRTSGGSGETQYF. CDR3 coding DNA: TGCGCCAGCAGCCAGCGGACTAGCGGGGGGTCTGGAGAGACCCAGTACTTC. The chain employs TRBV4-3 and TRBJ2-5; 14 nucleotides agree with TRBD2. The germline CDR1 and CDR2 sequences are LGHNA and YSLEER. The CDR3 spans 17 residues. Trimming removed 3 bases from V and 4 bases from J; junction bases left unmatched: 7.

The chain uses TRBV9 and TRBJ1-1, with D unclear. Germline CDR1 is SGDLS and CDR2 is YYNGEE. This CDR3 spans 14 amino acids. The V end lost 4 bases, the J end lost 1 base, and 11 bases lay between the germline ends. The CDR3 sequence is CASSPWLPNTEAFF. For the CDR3, the DNA is TGTGCCAGCAGCCCCTGGCTCCCGAACACTGAAGCTTTCTTT.

This clone was detected only a few times. The genes are TRBV11-3 and TRBJ2-3; no clear D. This CDR3 has 13 residues. Germline-derived CDR1 and CDR2 are SGHNT and YENEEA. Trimming removed 2 bases at V and 5 bases at J, with 8 bases between. The CDR3 DNA follows: TGTGCCAGCAGCTTATCCCCCGGAGATACGCAGTATTTT. This sequence encodes CASSLSPGDTQYF.

The CDR3 DNA reads TGTGCCAGCAGTACACGACAGGGGTTTGCGAATGAGCAGTTCTTC. It is translated as CASSTRQGFANEQFF. This sequence joins TRBV6-5 and TRBJ2-1; 8 bases line up with TRBD1. The length of the CDR3 is 15 residues. V dropped 5 bases and J dropped 7; count of bases not matched to a gene: 10. Germline V lookup: CDR1 MNHEY, CDR2 SVGAGI.

The chain carries TRBV7-3 and TRBJ2-3, with a weak D call TRBD1 (6 bases). V was clipped by 4 bases and J by 2 bases, with 7 bases between them. The CDR3 totals 13 residues. Per the germline V gene, CDR1 is SGHTA and CDR2 is FQGTGA. The CDR3 bases are TGTGCCAGCAGCTGGGACACCACAGATACGCAGTATTTT. Translated: CASSWDTTDTQYF.